This TCR beta chain was identified in a study of early T cells in non-severe SARS-CoV-2 infection. This clonotype occurred a few times. The CDR3 sequence is 13 residues long. V was clipped by 3 bases and J by 1 base, with 6 bases between them. Germline V gives CDR1 SGHNT, CDR2 YENEEA. The TCR library protocol attached unique molecular identifiers to the individual cDNA molecules. A single record per CDR3 protein comes from TCRdb applying MiXCR to the 5' RACE reads. The data contain about 60,000 distinct CDR3 sequences, approximately 9.3% of them singletons. Sequencing was done on a sample of whole blood. The V call is TRBV11-3, the J call TRBJ1-1, with D unclear. The TCR originated in an adult who was a healthcare worker with PCR-confirmed SARS-CoV-2 infection or an uninfected control (not recorded which). The CDR3 loop reads CASSLDENTEAFF. The CDR3 DNA follows: TGTGCCAGCAGCTTGGATGAGAACACTGAAGCTTTCTTT.